This T cell receptor (beta chain) is from a study of T cells in Graves' hyperthyroidism and ophthalmopathy. Researchers took RNA transcripts and amplified the TCR beta CDR3 regions from them. The HTBI set primed first-round TCR CDR3 RT-PCR. TCRdb analysed the multiplex PCR reads with MiXCR anew, one entry per CDR3 protein. This table holds approximately 250,000 distinct CDR3 sequences, about 25% found once. This clonotype was counted many times. The source of this sequence is a woman aged 40-49 years with Graves' ophthalmopathy. The sample was blood.

The CDR3 here is CASSSNRDRGGDTQYF. The CDR3 DNA reads TGCGCCAGCAGCTCAAACCGGGACAGGGGGGGAGATACGCAGTATTTT. The chain uses TRBV4-1 and TRBJ2-3; 11 bases line up with TRBD1. Germline-derived CDR1 and CDR2 are MGHRA and YSYEKL. The CDR3 runs to 16 residues. The junction had 9 bases not matched to a gene; V was cut back by 5 bases and J by 5 bases.